This entry lists 13 T cell receptor beta chains sequenced from one sample in a study of T cell responses to AZD1222 COVID-19 vaccine. Method: immunoSEQ multiplex PCR; TCRdb's copy keeps in-frame clones and lacks some. The sample lists 140,000 to 150,000 clones, approximately 88% seen once, with around 16% in the top ten. The sample was peripheral blood, taken on day 0 of AZD1222 vaccination. The receptor set was obtained from an adult in good health.

The V and J genes are TRBV29-1 and TRBJ1-2; TRBD1 is a possible D gene (5 bases). The germline V gene encodes CDR1 SQVTM and CDR2 ANQGSEA. This CDR3 comprises 19 residues. The V and J ends lost 0 bases and 4 bases respectively, with 27 bases between them. In nucleotides, the CDR3 is TGCAGCGTTGAAGATTTAAGGGGCGCAAGGGTTCGCTTGGGCTATGGCTACACCTTC. Translation: CSVEDLRGARVRLGYGYTF.

This chain joins TRBV7-3 and TRBJ2-2; no reliable D call. Germline V gives CDR1 SGHTA, CDR2 FQGTGA. The CDR3 runs 16 residues. Trimming took 5 bases from V and 0 from J, leaving 13 bases between them. The CDR3 DNA reads TGTGCCAGCAGCCCCCGACCGCCCGCGAACACCGGGGAGCTGTTTTTT. Translation gives CASSPRPPANTGELFF.

The CDR3 spells CASSFLGNTIYF. CDR3 nucleotides: TGTGCCAGCAGTTTTTTGGGGAACACCATATATTTT. The gene calls are TRBV28 and TRBJ1-3, with unresolved D. The CDR3 has 12 amino acids. V lost 3 bases and J lost 7, with 7 bases in between. CDR1 is MDHEN, CDR2 SYDVKM, per germline.

The chain uses TRBV11-2 and TRBJ2-2, with 9 bases lining up with TRBD2. Per the germline V gene, CDR1 is SGHAT and CDR2 is FQNNGV. The CDR3 has 17 amino acids. The J segment lost 6 bases and the V segment lost 2 bases, leaving 10 bases of the junction unmatched. The DNA for the CDR3 is TGTGCCAGCAGCTTATATCGCGGGGGGGCCGGTTCCGGGGAGCTGTTTTTT. Translating gives CASSLYRGGAGSGELFF.

The chain links TRBV7-9 to TRBJ1-1, with D possibly being TRBD1 (5 bases). This CDR3 has 12 amino acids. V was trimmed by 11 bases and J by 5 bases, leaving 15 bases between them. Germline CDR1 reads SEHNR; CDR2 reads FQNEAQ (reference sequence). CDR3 bases: TGTGCCCTAAGGGGACCCCCTACTGAAGCTTTCTTT. Translating gives CALRGPPTEAFF.

This chain links TRBV7-3 with TRBJ2-7; D may be TRBD2 (7 bases). Germline V lookup: CDR1 SGHTA, CDR2 FQGTGA. Trimming removed 2 bases at V and 2 bases at J, with 13 bases between. CDR3 length: 15 amino acids. The CDR3 sequence: CASSLSGGHTYEQYF. CDR3 nucleotides: TGTGCCAGCAGCTTATCGGGGGGACACACCTACGAGCAGTACTTC.

The chain joins TRBV19 to TRBJ1-1; 9 nucleotides match TRBD1. Germline lookup yields CDR1 LNHDA and CDR2 SQIVND (reference sequence). Germline trimming cut 4 bases from V and 10 bases from J; bases unmatched to any gene: 13. The CDR3 loop spans 15 amino acids. The CDR3 loop reads CASSKRQGGNWGAFF. The CDR3 DNA sequence: TGTGCCAGTAGTAAACGACAGGGGGGCAATTGGGGAGCTTTCTTT.

V and J are TRBV9 and TRBJ1-1; the D is unclear. The germline CDR1 and CDR2 sequences are SGDLS and YYNGEE. Trimming cost V 3 bases and J 3 bases, with 12 bases left between them. The CDR3 sequence is 14 residues long. Written as DNA, the CDR3 is TGTGCCAGCAGCGCGGGGATTGGTCACACTGAAGCTTTCTTT. It specifies CASSAGIGHTEAFF.

The gene calls are TRBV18 and TRBJ1-1; TRBD1 aligns across 8 bases. The V segment lost 4 bases and the J segment 7 bases; nucleotides outside the gene matches: 2. This CDR3 spans 12 amino acids. CDR1 is KGHSH, CDR2 LQKENI, per germline. CDR3 in amino acids: CASSLQGVEAFF. In nucleotides, the CDR3 is TGTGCCAGCTCACTACAGGGGGTTGAAGCTTTCTTT.

The chain joins TRBV6-6 to TRBJ2-7; TRBD2 matches at 8 bases. CDR1 MNHNY and CDR2 SVGAGI come from the germline V gene (reference sequence). This CDR3 region has 14 residues. V lost 7 bases, J lost 3 bases, and 8 bases stayed unmatched. The chain's CDR3 is CASIPSGGNYEQYF. The CDR3 bases are TGTGCCAGCATCCCCAGCGGGGGTAACTACGAGCAGTACTTC.

V is TRBV10-3 and J is TRBJ1-1, with a weak D call TRBD1 (6 bases). CDR3 length: 11 residues. The germline gives CDR1 ENHRY, CDR2 SYGVKD. Deletions cut 2 bases from V and 8 bases from J, with 6 bases between. The CDR3 region is CAISEQGEAFF. The CDR3 DNA is TGTGCCATCAGTGAGCAGGGGGAAGCTTTCTTT.

CDR3 DNA: TGTGCCAGCTCACCACCGAGTCCCCAAGAGACCCAGTACTTC. Amino acids: CASSPPSPQETQYF. V usage is TRBV18 and J usage is TRBJ2-5; no reliable D call. Germline V gives CDR1 KGHSH, CDR2 LQKENI. The CDR3 has 14 amino acids. V was cut by 0 bases and J by 1 base, with 6 bases left in between.

The chain links TRBV3-1 (or the pseudogene TRBV3-2) to TRBJ1-2, with TRBD1 identical over 9 bases. The CDR3 spans 15 residues. Trimming removed 2 bases from V and 4 bases from J; junction bases left unmatched: 5. The V gene's germline CDR1 is LGHDT and CDR2 YNNKEL (reference sequence). CDR3 amino acids: CASSQPGQGAYGYTF. The CDR3 DNA sequence: TGTGCCAGCAGCCAACCGGGACAGGGAGCCTATGGCTACACCTTC.